This passage covers 7 T cell receptor beta chains from one sample sequenced in a study of blood T cell repertoires in COVID-19. Clones were read by immunoSEQ multiplex PCR, and TCRdb kept only the in-frame ones, dropping some. Counted here are 250,000 or so clones, 88% occurring once; the ten biggest clones make up around 0.98%. Sequencing was done on a sample of peripheral blood. Every receptor here comes from a woman aged 40 to 55 who had recovered from COVID-19.

The V and J genes are TRBV25-1 and TRBJ2-3, with 8 bases identical to TRBD2. The junction had 13 bases not matched to a gene; V was cut back by 4 bases and J by 4 bases. CDR1 and CDR2 (germline): MGHDK, SYGVNS. This CDR3 spans 17 amino acids. The CDR3 loop reads CASSADRTASGPDTQYF. CDR3 nucleotides: TGTGCCAGCAGTGCCGACAGGACGGCTAGCGGGCCAGATACGCAGTATTTT.

The chain is built from TRBV7-2 and TRBJ2-7; possibly TRBD1 for D (6 bases). The germline gives CDR1 SGHTA, CDR2 FQGNSA. The CDR3 totals 16 residues. V shed 1 base and J shed 2 bases, with 15 bases lying between them. The CDR3 sequence is CASSLGWDILAYEQYF. The CDR3 region has the DNA TGTGCCAGCAGCTTAGGTTGGGACATACTCGCCTACGAGCAGTACTTC.

CDR3 loop: CASSPRLAGNTDTQYF. The DNA for the CDR3 is TGCGCCAGCAGCCCTCGACTAGCGGGGAACACAGATACGCAGTATTTT. The V and J genes are TRBV4-1 and TRBJ2-3; 11 bases line up with TRBD2. There are 16 residues in the CDR3. The ends lost 4 bases at V and 2 bases at J; junction bases unmatched: 5. Germline CDR1 MGHRA, CDR2 YSYEKL.

V is TRBV24-1 and J is TRBJ1-3, with D perhaps TRBD1 (5 bases). Between the trimmed V and J ends, which lost 3 bases and 2 bases, there was a span of 13 bases. Germline CDR1 is KGHDR and CDR2 is SFDVKD. This CDR3 is 16 amino acids long. CDR3 protein: CATSDNLGVPGNTIYF. DNA of the CDR3: TGTGCCACCAGTGATAACTTAGGGGTGCCTGGAAACACCATATATTTT.

This clone was picked up one time. This chain connects TRBV7-8 to TRBJ1-4; TRBD1 is a possible D gene (5 bases). This CDR3 has 14 residues. Germline V gene lookup returns CDR1 SGHVS and CDR2 FQNEAQ. The V end was cut by 7 bases, the J end by 3 bases, with 12 bases between. The CDR3: CASTAGRPNEKLFF. In nucleotides, the CDR3 is TGTGCCAGCACCGCGGGACGGCCTAATGAAAAACTGTTTTTT.

V usage is TRBV7-2 and J usage is TRBJ2-7; possibly TRBD1 for D (6 bases). The CDR3 consists of 14 residues. The germline V and J ends were trimmed by 4 bases and 0 bases, with 10 bases remaining between them. From germline, CDR1 is SGHTA and CDR2 FQGNSA. CDR3 sequence: CASSSRGPSYEQYF. CDR3 bases: TGTGCCAGCAGCTCCAGGGGCCCCTCCTACGAGCAGTACTTC. Supplemented by reference TRBV7-2 and TRBJ2-7, the full variable domain reads GAGVSQSPSNKVTEKGKDVELRCDPISGHTALYWYRQSLGQGLEFLIYFQGNSAPDKSGLPSDRFSAERTGGSVSTLTIQRTQQEDSAVYLCASSSRGPSYEQYFGPGTRLTVT.

The J gene is TRBJ2-7, the V gene TRBV12-5; tentative D call: TRBD2 (7 bases). V dropped 5 bases and J dropped 3 bases, with 14 bases sitting between them. The germline gives CDR1 LGHNT, CDR2 FRNRAP. This CDR3 is built from 14 residues. CDR3 sequence (DNA): TGTGCTAGTGGTCAGCGGGGACACTACTACGAGCAGTACTTC. Its protein product is CASGQRGHYYEQYF.